A single sample is the source of the 14 T cell receptor beta chains below, sequenced in a study of PD-L1 blockade in urothelial cancer (dated by TCRdb to 2016 to 2017). The library was built by means of the immunoSEQ multiplex PCR assay. The clones in this table, taken by TCRdb from immuneACCESS, are in-frame only. Not every clone is retained; where verified, under half of the shortfall comes from an unresolved V gene, and the cause of the rest is unknown. In all, the sample holds tens of thousands of clones, and about 86% of those were seen once. Of the sample, roughly 2.8% falls within the top ten clones. The sample in question was PBMCs, obtained around atezolizumab (anti-PD-L1) treatment. The receptors derive from a man between 45 and 60 years old with urothelial cancer.

The chain recombines TRBV6-1 with TRBJ1-1, with unresolved D. The V end was cut by 2 bases, the J end by 7 bases, with 8 bases between. CDR1 is MNHNS, CDR2 SASEGT, per germline. The CDR3 sequence is 12 residues long. The CDR3 bases are TGTGCCAGCAGTGAACCGCAACTTGAAGCTTTCTTT. Encoded protein: CASSEPQLEAFF.

The chain is built from TRBV5-1 and TRBJ1-4; D may be TRBD1 (6 bases). CDR1 and CDR2 from the germline V gene are SGHRS and YFSETQ. Between the trimmed V and J ends, which lost 3 bases and 8 bases, there was a span of 11 bases. The length of the CDR3 is 13 residues. CDR3 sequence: CASSSDSFEKLFF. Here the CDR3 DNA reads TGCGCCAGCAGCTCGGACAGCTTCGAAAAACTGTTTTTT.

This rearrangement joins TRBV7-9 to TRBJ2-7; 10 nucleotides line up with TRBD2. Germline trimming cut 4 bases from V and 3 bases from J; bases unmatched to any gene: 9. CDR3 length: 16 amino acids. From germline, CDR1 is SEHNR and CDR2 FQNEAQ (reference sequence). The CDR3 DNA is TGTGCCAGCAGCTCTCAAACTAGCGGGAAGGTCTACGAGCAGTACTTC. Translated, it gives CASSSQTSGKVYEQYF.

The CDR3 DNA follows: TGTGCCACCAGACAGTATAGCAATCAGCCCCAGCATTTT. Protein product: CATRQYSNQPQHF. The V and J genes are TRBV10-3 and TRBJ1-5, with D tentatively TRBD1 (5 bases). V was cut by 10 bases and J by 0 bases, with 10 bases left in between. Germline CDR1 reads ENHRY; CDR2 reads SYGVKD. This CDR3 has 13 residues.

This clone was counted between two and nine times. This CDR3 is CASSPTHAGLSPLHF. The CDR3 nucleotides are TGTGCCAGCAGCCCTACCCACGCAGGGCTTTCACCCCTCCACTTT. The chain is built from TRBV14 and TRBJ1-6, with a possible D match to TRBD1 (5 bases). The CDR3 length is 15 residues. CDR1 is SGHDN, CDR2 FVKESK, per germline. V dropped 4 bases and J dropped 9 bases, with 16 bases sitting between them.

This chain links TRBV11-2 with TRBJ1-2; 9 bases agree with TRBD1. The J segment lost 8 bases and the V segment lost 3 bases, leaving 7 bases of the junction unmatched. The CDR3 has 14 residues. CDR1 is SGHAT, CDR2 FQNNGV, per germline. CDR3 DNA: TGTGCCAGCAGCTTCGACGGGACAGGGAGCGGCTACACCTTC. Translating gives CASSFDGTGSGYTF. The complete variable domain, with remaining parts taken from reference TRBV11-2 and TRBJ1-2, reads EAGVAQSPRYKIIEKRQSVAFWCNPISGHATLYWYQQILGQGPKLLIQFQNNGVVDDSQLPKDRFSAERLKGVDSTLKIQPAKLEDSAVYLCASSFDGTGSGYTFGSGTRLTVV.

The chain carries TRBV28 and TRBJ2-3; 7 bases fit TRBD2. This CDR3 is built from 16 residues. The V gene's germline CDR1 is MDHEN and CDR2 SYDVKM. The J segment lost 1 base and the V segment lost 4 bases, leaving 8 bases of the junction unmatched. The CDR3 sequence is CASSSYGEGGTDTQYF. CDR3 nucleotide sequence: TGTGCCAGCAGTTCCTACGGGGAGGGCGGCACAGATACGCAGTATTTT.

In this sample, this clone turned up a few times. V usage is TRBV19 and J usage is TRBJ1-6, with D maybe TRBD1 (5 bases). This CDR3 has 13 residues. The germline V gene has CDR1 LNHDA and CDR2 SQIVND (reference sequence). With 5 bases removed from V and 10 bases from J, the gap between germline ends came to 12 bases. The CDR3 loop is CASSSTSGSPLHF. As DNA, the CDR3 is TGTGCCAGTAGTTCCACCTCAGGGTCACCCCTCCACTTT.

V gene TRBV5-1 combines with J gene TRBJ1-1; D is unresolved. The CDR3 consists of 13 residues. Germline V gives CDR1 SGHRS, CDR2 YFSETQ. Trimming shortened V by 0 bases and J by 5 bases, and 8 bases separated the two germline ends. The CDR3 is CASSLGKETEAFF. The CDR3 nucleotides read TGCGCCAGCAGCTTGGGCAAAGAGACTGAAGCTTTCTTT.

Written as DNA, the CDR3 is TGTGCCAGCTCAAGACCGGGACAATCTTCACCCCTCCACTTT. Translated, it gives CASSRPGQSSPLHF. The J gene is TRBJ1-6, the V gene TRBV18; tentative D call: TRBD1 (6 bases). The CDR3 consists of 14 residues. The V gene lost 5 bases and the J gene lost 9 bases, with 14 bases spanning the gap. Germline values: CDR1 KGHSH, CDR2 LQKENI.

The chain joins TRBV4-2 to TRBJ1-2; D might be TRBD1 (5 bases). The CDR3 sequence is 13 residues long. V lost 0 bases to trimming and J lost 4 bases, with 6 bases between them. Germline V gives CDR1 LGHNA, CDR2 YNFKEQ. DNA of the CDR3: TGTGCCAGCAGCCAAGAGACAGCCTATGGCTACACCTTC. It encodes CASSQETAYGYTF.

V is TRBV6-5 and J is TRBJ2-4; the match to TRBD1 covers 8 bases. The V segment lost 5 bases and the J segment 7 bases; nucleotides outside the gene matches: 10. The CDR3 covers 15 residues. CDR1 and CDR2 from the germline V gene are MNHEY and SVGAGI. CDR3 region: CASSRAGTGTNIQYF. In DNA form, the CDR3 reads TGTGCCAGCAGTCGCGCCGGGACAGGCACCAACATTCAGTACTTC.

The chain recombines TRBV9 with TRBJ1-4; D is possibly TRBD1 (5 bases). Trimming took 5 bases from V and 1 from J, leaving 9 bases between them. Germline CDR1 reads SGDLS; CDR2 reads YYNGEE. This CDR3 is 14 amino acids long. The CDR3 sequence is CASSSGITNEKLFF. CDR3 coding DNA: TGTGCCAGCAGTTCAGGGATAACTAATGAAAAACTGTTTTTT.

This clone was seen just once. The V gene is TRBV15, the J gene TRBJ2-7; TRBD2 matches 13 bases. Germline CDR1 reads LNHNV; CDR2 reads YYDKDF (reference sequence). V was pared by 3 bases and J by 3 bases, with 2 bases of the junction left unmatched. This CDR3 is built from 15 residues. CDR3 coding DNA: TGTGCCACCAGCAGCGGACTAGCGGGGGACTACGAGCAGTACTTC. Translation: CATSSGLAGDYEQYF.